Following are 16 T cell receptor beta chains from one sample sequenced in a study of cytomegalovirus exposure and HLA in healthy donors. PCR was performed using 60 Vbeta and 13 Jbeta primers. Data came from immunoSEQ multiplex PCR; TCRdb stores just in-frame clones and leaves some out. The sample lists about 200,000 clones, around 77% occurring once. The sequenced sample consisted of PBMCs. The receptors here all came from a woman aged 25 to 39 in good health and CMV-seronegative.

V and J are TRBV6-6 and TRBJ1-2; TRBD1 agrees at 11 bases. CDR3 size: 15 residues. CDR1 is MNHNY and CDR2 is SVGAGI in the germline V gene (reference sequence). J gave up 5 bases and V 6 bases, and 8 bases lay outside the gene matches. The CDR3 spells CASSAPDRGQYGYTF. In DNA form, the CDR3 reads TGTGCCAGCAGCGCCCCGGACAGGGGGCAGTATGGCTACACCTTC.

This sequence joins TRBV19 and TRBJ1-3; D remains unclear. The CDR3 covers 15 residues. Germline V CDR1 and CDR2: LNHDA, SQIVND (reference sequence). The V end lost 1 base, the J end lost 1 base, and 8 bases lay between the germline ends. Here the CDR3 reads CASSIGGFSGNTIYF. DNA of the CDR3: TGTGCCAGTAGTATAGGAGGATTTTCTGGAAACACCATATATTTT.

The gene calls are TRBV6-5 and TRBJ2-7, with 7 bases identical to TRBD2. This CDR3 region has 16 residues. V was clipped by 4 bases and J by 5 bases; unmatched bases: 14. Germline values: CDR1 MNHEY, CDR2 SVGAGI. CDR3 in amino acids: CASSSPSAGDVDEQYF. The DNA of the CDR3 is TGTGCCAGCAGTTCCCCCAGCGCGGGAGATGTGGACGAGCAGTACTTC.

The chain recombines TRBV19 with TRBJ1-1; D perhaps matches TRBD1 (5 bases). The CDR3 runs 14 residues. The V end was cut by 3 bases, the J end by 3 bases, with 11 bases between. Germline loops: CDR1 LNHDA, CDR2 SQIVND (reference sequence). CDR3: CASSIQGSDTEAFF. The CDR3 DNA sequence: TGTGCCAGTAGTATTCAGGGATCGGACACTGAAGCTTTCTTT. The complete variable domain, with remaining parts taken from reference TRBV19 and TRBJ1-1, reads DGGITQSPKYLFRKEGQNVTLSCEQNLNHDAMYWYRQDPGQGLRLIYYSQIVNDFQKGDIAEGYSVSREKKESFPLTVTSAQKNPTAFYLCASSIQGSDTEAFFGQGTRLTVV.

The CDR3 DNA follows: TGTGCCATCAGGTCCGGGGTCGGCAATCAGCCCCAGCATTTT. Its protein product is CAIRSGVGNQPQHF. This chain joins TRBV10-3 and TRBJ1-5; D remains ambiguous. CDR1 is ENHRY, CDR2 SYGVKD, per germline. This CDR3 contains 14 residues. Trimming cost V 6 bases and J 2 bases, with 11 bases left between them.

The chain joins TRBV5-6 to TRBJ2-7; TRBD2 agrees at 10 bases. J gave up 0 bases and V 6 bases, and 6 bases lay outside the gene matches. Germline V gene sequence: CDR1 SGHDT, CDR2 YYEEEE. The CDR3 has 15 residues. As DNA, the CDR3 is TGTGCCAGCACCACCGGACTAGCGGACTCCTACGAGCAGTACTTC. Translation gives CASTTGLADSYEQYF.

The chain employs TRBV7-9 and TRBJ1-1, with D possibly TRBD1 on 5 matching bases. The CDR3 has 13 amino acids. V dropped 7 bases and J dropped 4 bases, with 13 bases sitting between them. Germline lookup yields CDR1 SEHNR and CDR2 FQNEAQ (reference sequence). CDR3 amino acids: CASMFGGSTEAFF. CDR3 DNA sequence: TGTGCCAGCATGTTCGGGGGAAGCACTGAAGCTTTCTTT.

This rearrangement joins TRBV6-6 to TRBJ2-7, with D unresolved. This CDR3 is built from 13 residues. The germline V gene encodes CDR1 MNHNY and CDR2 SVGAGI (reference sequence). V was shortened by 3 bases and J by 0 bases, with 6 bases between the two germline ends. The CDR3: CASSYRNSYEQYF. The CDR3 bases are TGTGCCAGCAGTTATAGAAACTCCTACGAGCAGTACTTC.

The chain joins TRBV5-6 to TRBJ2-7, with D uncertain. The germline V gene encodes CDR1 SGHDT and CDR2 YYEEEE. V was trimmed by 2 bases and J by 6 bases, leaving 6 bases between them. The CDR3 consists of 11 residues. The CDR3 protein is CASSFLREQYF. The CDR3 bases are TGTGCCAGCAGCTTTCTTCGCGAGCAGTACTTC.

The chain has TRBV11-3 and TRBJ2-3; 11 bases are a match to TRBD2. CDR3 size: 16 residues. CDR1 SGHNT and CDR2 YENEEA come from the germline V gene. V was pared by 5 bases and J by 0 bases, with 4 bases of the junction left unmatched. The CDR3 region is CASSSRTSGSTDTQYF. DNA of the CDR3: TGTGCCAGCAGCAGCCGGACTAGCGGGAGCACAGATACGCAGTATTTT. Looking up the rest from reference TRBV11-3 and TRBJ2-3 gives the full variable domain: EAGVVQSPRYKIIEKKQPVAFWCNPISGHNTLYWYLQNLGQGPELLIRYENEEAVDDSQLPKDRFSAERLKGVDSTLKIQPAELGDSAVYLCASSSRTSGSTDTQYFGPGTRLTVL.

This chain uses TRBV5-1 with TRBJ2-7; 10 positions agree with TRBD2. This CDR3 contains 16 residues. The V and J ends lost 3 bases and 1 base, in that order; junction bases with no gene match: 7. Germline V gene data show CDR1 as SGHRS and CDR2 as YFSETQ. CDR3 sequence: CASSSTLAGGSYEQYF. CDR3 DNA: TGCGCCAGCAGCTCCACCTTAGCGGGGGGATCCTACGAGCAGTACTTC.

The chain links TRBV4-1 to TRBJ2-7; 7 positions match TRBD1. CDR3 size: 14 residues. The V gene end was trimmed by 5 bases and the J gene end by 2 bases; junction bases not matched to a gene: 6. Germline V lookup: CDR1 MGHRA, CDR2 YSYEKL. The CDR3 is CASSVGQGAYEQYF. CDR3 in DNA: TGCGCCAGCAGCGTGGGGCAGGGGGCCTACGAGCAGTACTTC.

The chain couples TRBV6-4 to TRBJ2-3; weak D call: TRBD2 (6 bases). Trimming pared 2 bases from V and 1 base from J, leaving 13 bases between. CDR1 MRHNA and CDR2 SNTAGT come from the germline V gene. The length of the CDR3 is 16 residues. CDR3 loop: CASSDGGGTGTDTQYF. The CDR3 DNA reads TGTGCCAGCAGTGACGGTGGCGGGACCGGCACAGATACGCAGTATTTT.

The rearrangement links TRBV28 to TRBJ2-3; 7 bases match TRBD2. V was pared by 2 bases and J by 0 bases, with 5 bases of the junction left unmatched. The CDR3 has 16 amino acids. The germline CDR1 and CDR2 sequences are MDHEN and SYDVKM. CDR3 DNA: TGTGCCAGCAGTTTAACTAGCGAAACTAGCACAGATACGCAGTATTTT. Translation gives CASSLTSETSTDTQYF.

This clone was detected once. The same CDR3 can be traced to other DNA sequences in this sample. The chain combines TRBV4-1 with TRBJ1-5; 9 bases are shared with TRBD1. The ends lost 3 bases at V and 1 base at J; junction bases unmatched: 4. Germline lookup yields CDR1 MGHRA and CDR2 YSYEKL. The CDR3 length is 16 residues. The CDR3 DNA follows: TGCGCCAGCAGCCAGAGGACAGGGGTGAGCAATCAGCCCCAGCATTTT. Amino acid sequence: CASSQRTGVSNQPQHF.

This chain joins TRBV10-3 and TRBJ1-2, with D maybe TRBD1 (5 bases). The CDR3 contains 16 residues. Per germline, CDR1 ENHRY and CDR2 SYGVKD. Trimming stripped 3 bases from V and 3 bases from J, with 17 bases between. CDR3 in amino acids: CAISDTPAGFDYGYTF. DNA of the CDR3: TGTGCCATCAGTGACACACCAGCAGGGTTCGACTATGGCTACACCTTC.